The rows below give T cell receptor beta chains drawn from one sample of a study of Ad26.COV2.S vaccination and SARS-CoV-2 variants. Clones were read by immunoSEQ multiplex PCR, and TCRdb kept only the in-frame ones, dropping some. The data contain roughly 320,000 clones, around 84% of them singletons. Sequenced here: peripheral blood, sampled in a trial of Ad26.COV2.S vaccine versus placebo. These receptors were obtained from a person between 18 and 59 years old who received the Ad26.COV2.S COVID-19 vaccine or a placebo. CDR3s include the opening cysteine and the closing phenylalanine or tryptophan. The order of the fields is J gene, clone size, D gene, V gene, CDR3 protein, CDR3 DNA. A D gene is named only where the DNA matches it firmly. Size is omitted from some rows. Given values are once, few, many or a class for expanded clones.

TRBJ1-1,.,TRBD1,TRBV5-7,CATTGTGGNRDTEAFF,TGTGCCACCACCGGGACAGGGGGTAATCGGGACACTGAAGCTTTCTTT
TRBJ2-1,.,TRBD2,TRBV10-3,CAIATSGGAWQFF,TGTGCCATCGCGACTAGCGGGGGGGCCTGGCAGTTCTTC
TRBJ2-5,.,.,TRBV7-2,CASSPNGRGSQETQYF,TGTGCCAGCAGCCCCAATGGACGGGGAAGTCAAGAGACCCAGTACTTC
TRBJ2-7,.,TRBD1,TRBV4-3,CASSLAGGYEQYF,TGCGCCAGCAGCCTTGCAGGGGGCTACGAGCAGTACTTC
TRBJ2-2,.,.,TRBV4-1,CASSQPPWGRGRPTGELFF,TGCGCCAGCAGCCAACCCCCCTGGGGCAGGGGAAGGCCAACCGGGGAGCTGTTTTTT
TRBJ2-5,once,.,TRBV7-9,CASSYRELAETQYF,TGTGCCAGCAGCTATCGCGAACTTGCGGAGACCCAGTACTTC
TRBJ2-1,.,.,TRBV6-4,CASRGPQGKRNEQFF,TGTGCCAGCAGAGGGCCACAGGGTAAGAGGAATGAGCAGTTCTTC
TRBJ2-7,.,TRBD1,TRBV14,CASSQAQGAHEQYF,TGTGCCAGCAGCCAGGCACAGGGGGCTCACGAGCAGTACTTC
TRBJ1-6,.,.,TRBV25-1,CASSDGRGYNSPLHF,TGTGCCAGCAGTGACGGACGAGGATATAATTCACCCCTCCACTTT
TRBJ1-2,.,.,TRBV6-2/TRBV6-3,CASSYDIQGNYGYTF,TGTGCCAGCAGTTACGACATACAGGGAAACTATGGCTACACCTTC
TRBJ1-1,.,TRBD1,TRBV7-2,CASSWLQGGAFF,TGTGCCAGCAGCTGGTTACAGGGGGGAGCTTTCTTT
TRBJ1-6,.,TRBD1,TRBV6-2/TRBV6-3,CASSSPGDSSPLHF,TGTGCCAGCAGTTCCCCGGGGGACAGCTCACCCCTCCACTTT
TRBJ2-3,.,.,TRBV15,CATSRGISPDTQYF,TGTGCCACCAGCAGAGGGATTTCCCCAGATACGCAGTATTTT
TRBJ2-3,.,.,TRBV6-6,CASQRGGGRTDTQYF,TGTGCCAGCCAACGGGGAGGGGGGCGCACAGATACGCAGTATTTT
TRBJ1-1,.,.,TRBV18,CASSPSGNTEAFF,TGTGCCAGCTCACCATCAGGGAACACTGAAGCTTTCTTT
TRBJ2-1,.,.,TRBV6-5,CASSTTWEQFF,TGTGCCAGCAGTACCACTTGGGAGCAGTTCTTC